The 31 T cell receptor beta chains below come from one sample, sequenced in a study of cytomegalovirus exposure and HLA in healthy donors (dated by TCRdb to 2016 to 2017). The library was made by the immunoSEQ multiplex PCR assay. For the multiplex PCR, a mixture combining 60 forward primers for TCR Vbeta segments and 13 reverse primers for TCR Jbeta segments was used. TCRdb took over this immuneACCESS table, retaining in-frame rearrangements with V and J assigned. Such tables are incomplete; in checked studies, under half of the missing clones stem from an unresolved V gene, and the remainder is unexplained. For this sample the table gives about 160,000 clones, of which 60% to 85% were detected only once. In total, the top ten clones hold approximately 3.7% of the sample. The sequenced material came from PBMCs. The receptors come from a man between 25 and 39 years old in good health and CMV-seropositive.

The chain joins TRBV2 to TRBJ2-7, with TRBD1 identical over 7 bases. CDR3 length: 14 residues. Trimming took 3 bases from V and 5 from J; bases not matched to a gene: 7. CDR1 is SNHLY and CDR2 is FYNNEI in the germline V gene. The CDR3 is CASSEWDSLHEQYF. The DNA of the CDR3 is TGTGCCAGCAGTGAGTGGGACAGTCTCCACGAGCAGTACTTC.

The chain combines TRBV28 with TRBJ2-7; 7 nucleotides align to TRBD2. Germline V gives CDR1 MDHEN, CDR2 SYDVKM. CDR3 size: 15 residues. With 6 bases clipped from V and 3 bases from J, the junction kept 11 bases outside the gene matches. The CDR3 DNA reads TGTGCCAGCAGAAACCCCAGCGGGGAACACTACGAGCAGTACTTC. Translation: CASRNPSGEHYEQYF.

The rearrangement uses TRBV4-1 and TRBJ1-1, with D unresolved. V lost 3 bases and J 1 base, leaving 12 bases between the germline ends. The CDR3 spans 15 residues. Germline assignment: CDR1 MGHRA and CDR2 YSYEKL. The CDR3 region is CASSHFPARNTEAFF. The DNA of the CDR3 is TGCGCCAGCAGCCACTTCCCCGCGAGGAACACTGAAGCTTTCTTT.

The CDR3 coding sequence is TGTGCCACCAGCAGAGATAAGGACAGGGATTTCTTT. The encoded protein is CATSRDKDRDFF. The chain carries TRBV15 and TRBJ1-1, with 8 nucleotides matching TRBD1. The trim removed 0 bases at V and 13 bases at J, leaving 4 bases unmatched. CDR3 length: 12 residues. The germline V gene encodes CDR1 LNHNV and CDR2 YYDKDF (reference sequence).

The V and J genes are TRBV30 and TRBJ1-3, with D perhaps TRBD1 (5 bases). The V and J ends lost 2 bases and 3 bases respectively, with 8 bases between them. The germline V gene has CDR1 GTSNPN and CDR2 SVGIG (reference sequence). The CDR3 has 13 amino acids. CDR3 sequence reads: CAWSQGVGNTIYF. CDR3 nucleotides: TGTGCCTGGAGTCAAGGGGTTGGAAACACCATATATTTT.

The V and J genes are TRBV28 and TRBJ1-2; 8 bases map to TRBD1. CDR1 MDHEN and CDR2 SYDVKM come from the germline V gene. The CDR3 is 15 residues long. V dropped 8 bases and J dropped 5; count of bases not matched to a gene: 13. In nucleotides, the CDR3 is TGTGCCAGCGTGGGCAGGGGGCTGGGGGGATATGGCTACACCTTC. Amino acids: CASVGRGLGGYGYTF.

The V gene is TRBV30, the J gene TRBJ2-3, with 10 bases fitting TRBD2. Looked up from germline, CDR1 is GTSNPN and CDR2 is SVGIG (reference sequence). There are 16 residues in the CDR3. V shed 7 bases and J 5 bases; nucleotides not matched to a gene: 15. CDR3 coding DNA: TGTGCCTTCCCCCTAGGGAGCGGGGGGGCCAAAGATACGCAGTATTTT. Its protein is CAFPLGSGGAKDTQYF. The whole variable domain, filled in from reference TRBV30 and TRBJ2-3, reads SQTIHQWPATLVQPVGSPLSLECTVEGTSNPNLYWYRQAAGRGLQLLFYSVGIGQISSEVPQNLSASRPQDRQFILSSKKLLLSDSGFYLCAFPLGSGGAKDTQYFGPGTRLTVL.

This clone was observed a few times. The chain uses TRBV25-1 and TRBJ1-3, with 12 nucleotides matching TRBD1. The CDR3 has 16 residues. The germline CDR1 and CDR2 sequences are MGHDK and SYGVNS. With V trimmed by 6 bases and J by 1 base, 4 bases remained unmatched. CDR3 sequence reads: CASSPGQGASGNTIYF. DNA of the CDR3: TGTGCCAGCAGCCCGGGACAGGGGGCGTCTGGAAACACCATATATTTT.

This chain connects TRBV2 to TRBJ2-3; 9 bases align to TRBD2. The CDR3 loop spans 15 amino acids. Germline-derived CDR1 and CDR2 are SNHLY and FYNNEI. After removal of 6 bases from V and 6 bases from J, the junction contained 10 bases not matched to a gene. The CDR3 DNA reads TGTGCCAGCAGGCTAGGGCGGGGGGGCATGGATACGCAGTATTTT. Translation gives CASRLGRGGMDTQYF.

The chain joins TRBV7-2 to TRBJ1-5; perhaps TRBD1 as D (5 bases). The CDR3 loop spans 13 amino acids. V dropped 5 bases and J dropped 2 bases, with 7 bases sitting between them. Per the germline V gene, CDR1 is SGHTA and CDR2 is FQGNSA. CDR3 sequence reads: CASSPTGNQPQHF. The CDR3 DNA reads TGTGCCAGCAGCCCGACAGGCAATCAGCCCCAGCATTTT.

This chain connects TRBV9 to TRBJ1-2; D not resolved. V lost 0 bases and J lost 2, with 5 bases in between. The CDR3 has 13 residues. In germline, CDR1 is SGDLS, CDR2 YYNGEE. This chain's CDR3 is CASSVDENYGYTF. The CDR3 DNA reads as TGTGCCAGCAGCGTAGACGAGAACTATGGCTACACCTTC.

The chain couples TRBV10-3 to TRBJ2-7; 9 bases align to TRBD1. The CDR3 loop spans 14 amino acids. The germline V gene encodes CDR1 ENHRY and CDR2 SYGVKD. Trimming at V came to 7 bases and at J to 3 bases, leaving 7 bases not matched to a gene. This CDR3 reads CAINPGQGNYEQYF. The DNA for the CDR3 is TGTGCCATCAACCCGGGACAGGGTAACTACGAGCAGTACTTC.

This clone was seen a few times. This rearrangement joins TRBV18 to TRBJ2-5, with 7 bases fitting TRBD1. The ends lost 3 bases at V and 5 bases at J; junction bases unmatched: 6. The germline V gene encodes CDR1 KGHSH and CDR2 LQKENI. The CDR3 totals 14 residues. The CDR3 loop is CASSPPDRDETQYF. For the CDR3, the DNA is TGTGCCAGCTCACCCCCCGACAGGGATGAGACCCAGTACTTC. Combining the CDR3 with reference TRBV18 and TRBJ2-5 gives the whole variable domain NAGVMQNPRHLVRRRGQEARLRCSPMKGHSHVYWYRQLPEEGLKFMVYLQKENIIDESGMPKERFSAEFPKEGPSILRIQQVVRGDSAAYFCASSPPDRDETQYFGPGTRLLVL.

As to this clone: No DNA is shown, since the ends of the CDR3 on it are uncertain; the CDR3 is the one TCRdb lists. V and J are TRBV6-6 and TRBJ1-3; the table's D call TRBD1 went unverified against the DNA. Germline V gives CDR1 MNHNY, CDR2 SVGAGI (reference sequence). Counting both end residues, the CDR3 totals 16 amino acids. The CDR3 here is CASSSSGQDSGNTIYF.

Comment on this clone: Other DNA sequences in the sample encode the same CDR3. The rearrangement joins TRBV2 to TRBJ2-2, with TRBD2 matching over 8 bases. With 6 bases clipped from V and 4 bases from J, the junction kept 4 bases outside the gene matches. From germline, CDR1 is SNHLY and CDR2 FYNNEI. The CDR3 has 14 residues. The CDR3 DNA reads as TGTGCCAGCAGCGGGGGGGCCGGCACCGGGGAGCTGTTTTTT. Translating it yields CASSGGAGTGELFF.

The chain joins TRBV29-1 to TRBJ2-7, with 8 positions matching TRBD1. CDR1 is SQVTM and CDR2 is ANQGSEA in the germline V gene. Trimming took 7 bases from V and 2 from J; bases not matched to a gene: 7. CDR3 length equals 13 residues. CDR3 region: CSGTGFYPYEQYF. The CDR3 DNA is TGCAGCGGGACAGGGTTCTACCCCTACGAGCAGTACTTC.

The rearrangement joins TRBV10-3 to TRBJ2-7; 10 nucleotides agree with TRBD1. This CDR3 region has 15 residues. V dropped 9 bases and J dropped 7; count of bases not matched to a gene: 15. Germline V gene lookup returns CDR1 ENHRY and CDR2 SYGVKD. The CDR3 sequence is CAICQGQGSGVEQYF. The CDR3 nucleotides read TGTGCCATTTGCCAGGGACAGGGGTCCGGGGTTGAGCAGTACTTC.

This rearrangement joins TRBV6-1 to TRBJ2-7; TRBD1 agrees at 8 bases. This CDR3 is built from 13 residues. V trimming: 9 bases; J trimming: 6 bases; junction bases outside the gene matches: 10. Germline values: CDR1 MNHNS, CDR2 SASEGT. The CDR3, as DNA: TGTGCCAGTTTTGCGACAGGGGCGGTCGAGCAGTACTTC. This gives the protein CASFATGAVEQYF.

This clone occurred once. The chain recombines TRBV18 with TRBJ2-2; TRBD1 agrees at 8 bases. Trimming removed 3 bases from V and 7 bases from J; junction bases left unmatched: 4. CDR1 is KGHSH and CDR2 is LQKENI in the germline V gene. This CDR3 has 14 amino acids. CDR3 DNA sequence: TGTGCCAGCTCACCGGACAGGGCGGTCGGGGAGCTGTTTTTT. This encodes CASSPDRAVGELFF.

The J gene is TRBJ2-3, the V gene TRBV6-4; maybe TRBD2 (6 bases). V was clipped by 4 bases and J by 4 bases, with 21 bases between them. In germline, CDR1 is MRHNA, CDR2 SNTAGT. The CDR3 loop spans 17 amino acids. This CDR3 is CASSVPVGRGRADTQYF. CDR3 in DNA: TGTGCCAGCAGTGTCCCGGTGGGGCGGGGAAGGGCAGATACGCAGTATTTT.

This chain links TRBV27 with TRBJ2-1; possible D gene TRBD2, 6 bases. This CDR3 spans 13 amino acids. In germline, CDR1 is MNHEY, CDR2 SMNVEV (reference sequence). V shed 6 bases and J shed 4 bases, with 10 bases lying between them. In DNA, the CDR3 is TGTGCCAGCAGCGGGACTTCATACAATGAGCAGTTCTTC. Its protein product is CASSGTSYNEQFF.

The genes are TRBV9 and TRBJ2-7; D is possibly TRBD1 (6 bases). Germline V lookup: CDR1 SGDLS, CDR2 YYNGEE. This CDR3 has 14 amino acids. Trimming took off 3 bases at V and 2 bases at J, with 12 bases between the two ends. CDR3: CASSGGHGAYEQYF. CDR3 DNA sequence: TGTGCCAGCAGCGGGGGACACGGGGCCTACGAGCAGTACTTC. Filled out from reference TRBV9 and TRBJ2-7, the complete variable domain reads DSGVTQTPKHLITATGQRVTLRCSPRSGDLSVYWYQQSLDQGLQFLIQYYNGEERAKGNILERFSAQQFPDLHSELNLSSLELGDSALYFCASSGGHGAYEQYFGPGTRLTVT.

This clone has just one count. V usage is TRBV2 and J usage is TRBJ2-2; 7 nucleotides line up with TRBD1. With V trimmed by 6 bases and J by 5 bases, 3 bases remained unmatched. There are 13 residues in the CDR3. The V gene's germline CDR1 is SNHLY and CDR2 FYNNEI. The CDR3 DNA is TGTGCCAGCAGGACAGGGTCGACCGGGGAGCTGTTTTTT. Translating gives CASRTGSTGELFF.

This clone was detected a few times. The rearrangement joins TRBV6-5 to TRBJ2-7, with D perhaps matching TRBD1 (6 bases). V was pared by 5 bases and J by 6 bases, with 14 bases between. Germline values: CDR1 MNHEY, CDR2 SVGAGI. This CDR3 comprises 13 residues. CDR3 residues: CASSPGHRSEQYF. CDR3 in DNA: TGTGCCAGCAGTCCGGGACACCGGAGCGAGCAGTACTTC.

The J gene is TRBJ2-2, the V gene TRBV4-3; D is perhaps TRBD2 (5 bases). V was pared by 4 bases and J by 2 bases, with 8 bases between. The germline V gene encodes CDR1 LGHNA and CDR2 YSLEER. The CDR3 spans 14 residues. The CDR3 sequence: CASSPAGNTGELFF. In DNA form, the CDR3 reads TGCGCCAGCAGCCCCGCGGGTAACACCGGGGAGCTGTTTTTT.

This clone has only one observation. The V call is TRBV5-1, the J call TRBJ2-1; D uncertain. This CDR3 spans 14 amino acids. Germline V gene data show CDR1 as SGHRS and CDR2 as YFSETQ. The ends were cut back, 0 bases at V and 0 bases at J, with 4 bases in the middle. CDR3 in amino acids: CASSLANSYNEQFF. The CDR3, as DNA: TGCGCCAGCAGCTTGGCCAACTCCTACAATGAGCAGTTCTTC.

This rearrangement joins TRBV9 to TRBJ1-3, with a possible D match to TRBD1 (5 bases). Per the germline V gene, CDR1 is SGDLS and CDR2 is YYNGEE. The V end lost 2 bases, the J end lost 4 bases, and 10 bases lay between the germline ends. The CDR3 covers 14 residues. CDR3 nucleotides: TGTGCCAGCAGCGTTGGGCAGGGCGGAAACACCATATATTTT. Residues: CASSVGQGGNTIYF. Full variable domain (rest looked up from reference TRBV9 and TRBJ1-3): DSGVTQTPKHLITATGQRVTLRCSPRSGDLSVYWYQQSLDQGLQFLIQYYNGEERAKGNILERFSAQQFPDLHSELNLSSLELGDSALYFCASSVGQGGNTIYFGEGSWLTVV.

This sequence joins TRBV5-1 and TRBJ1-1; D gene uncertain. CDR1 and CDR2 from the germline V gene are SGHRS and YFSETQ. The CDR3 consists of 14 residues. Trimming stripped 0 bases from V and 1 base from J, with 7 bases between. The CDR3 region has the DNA TGCGCCAGCAGCTTGGAACAGCCGAACACTGAAGCTTTCTTT. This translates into CASSLEQPNTEAFF.

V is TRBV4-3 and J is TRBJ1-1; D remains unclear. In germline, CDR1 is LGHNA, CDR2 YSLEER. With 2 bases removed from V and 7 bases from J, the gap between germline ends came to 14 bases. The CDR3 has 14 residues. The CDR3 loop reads CASSQRTSGGEAFF. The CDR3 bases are TGCGCCAGCAGCCAAAGGACTAGTGGTGGTGAAGCTTTCTTT.

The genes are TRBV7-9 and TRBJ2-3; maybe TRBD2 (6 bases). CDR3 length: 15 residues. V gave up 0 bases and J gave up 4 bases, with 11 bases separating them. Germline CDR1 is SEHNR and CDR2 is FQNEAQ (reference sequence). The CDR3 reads CASSLAQTGADTQYF. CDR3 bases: TGTGCCAGCAGCTTAGCCCAGACGGGAGCAGATACGCAGTATTTT.

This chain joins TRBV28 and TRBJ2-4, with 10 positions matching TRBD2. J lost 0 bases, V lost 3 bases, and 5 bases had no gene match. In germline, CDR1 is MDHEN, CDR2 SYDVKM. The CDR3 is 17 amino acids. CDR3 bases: TGTGCCAGCAGTTTGGTTAGCGGGGGGATAGCCAAAAACATTCAGTACTTC. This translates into CASSLVSGGIAKNIQYF.